One and the same sample provided the 13 T cell receptor beta chains below, sequenced in a study of cytomegalovirus exposure and HLA in healthy donors. Both 60 Vbeta primers and 13 Jbeta primers went into the PCR. Profiled with immunoSEQ multiplex PCR; TCRdb holds only in-frame clones, not every one. The sample consists of roughly 130,000 clones, 65% to 85% of them appearing once. Specimen: PBMCs. All receptors derive from a middle-aged woman in good health and CMV-seronegative.

The rearrangement uses TRBV7-9 and TRBJ2-1; D ambiguous. Trimming took off 7 bases at V and 3 bases at J, with 4 bases between the two ends. Looked up from germline, CDR1 is SEHNR and CDR2 is FQNEAQ (reference sequence). This CDR3 region has 11 residues. Written as DNA, the CDR3 is TGTGCCAGCACCCTCTACAATGAGCAGTTCTTC. Amino acids: CASTLYNEQFF.

The chain has TRBV7-2 and TRBJ2-1, with 10 bases that match TRBD2. This CDR3 has 15 residues. The V segment lost 4 bases and the J segment 3 bases; nucleotides outside the gene matches: 3. Germline values: CDR1 SGHTA, CDR2 FQGNSA. CDR3 DNA sequence: TGTGCCAGCAGCTGGACTAGCGGTATCTACAATGAGCAGTTCTTC. Amino acids: CASSWTSGIYNEQFF.

The CDR3 sequence is CASSLVVSGGDTYEQYF. DNA for the CDR3: TGCGCCAGCAGCTTGGTAGTCAGCGGGGGGGACACCTACGAGCAGTACTTC. The chain combines TRBV5-1 with TRBJ2-7; 10 positions match TRBD2. This CDR3 contains 17 residues. Losses at the gene ends were 0 bases for V and 2 bases for J; bases not matched to a gene: 8. CDR1 SGHRS and CDR2 YFSETQ come from the germline V gene.

This chain links TRBV5-1 with TRBJ2-7, with 9 bases identical to TRBD1. After removal of 4 bases from V and 3 bases from J, the junction contained 8 bases not matched to a gene. The CDR3 consists of 15 residues. Germline-derived CDR1 and CDR2 are SGHRS and YFSETQ. The DNA of the CDR3 is TGCGCCAGCAGCCCGGGACAGGGCGGTATCTACGAGCAGTACTTC. The encoded protein is CASSPGQGGIYEQYF.

The rearrangement links TRBV18 to TRBJ2-2; 10 nucleotides line up with TRBD1. CDR3 size: 17 residues. Germline V gene lookup returns CDR1 KGHSH and CDR2 LQKENI. Germline trimming cut 3 bases from V and 4 bases from J; bases unmatched to any gene: 8. CDR3 sequence: CASSPLPWTGGTGELFF. The DNA of the CDR3 is TGTGCCAGCTCACCCCTCCCATGGACAGGGGGCACCGGGGAGCTGTTTTTT.

The rearrangement joins TRBV27 to TRBJ2-5; D might be TRBD1 (6 bases). The better agreement between TRBJ2-7 and the DNA end casts doubt on the J call. Germline CDR1 and CDR2: MNHEY and SMNVEV (reference sequence). This CDR3 is 13 amino acids long. For the CDR3, the DNA is TGTGCCAGCAGTTCAGCAGGGGCGTACGAGCAGTACTTC. Its protein product is CASSSAGAYEQYF.

The V and J genes are TRBV9 and TRBJ2-5, with no clear D. Germline-derived CDR1 and CDR2 are SGDLS and YYNGEE. V lost 1 base to trimming and J lost 3 bases, with 16 bases between them. The CDR3 is 16 amino acids. This CDR3 is CASSVYDKASEETQYF. The CDR3 DNA follows: TGTGCCAGCAGCGTATATGACAAGGCCTCGGAAGAGACCCAGTACTTC.

This clone was detected a few times. CDR3 coding DNA: TGTGCCAGCAGTTTTAGCCCGGGTACTGAAGCTTTCTTT. Translating it yields CASSFSPGTEAFF. This chain joins TRBV27 and TRBJ1-1; D not resolved. The CDR3 length is 13 residues. Germline CDR1 is MNHEY and CDR2 is SMNVEV (reference sequence). The V and J ends lost 3 bases and 5 bases respectively, with 10 bases between them.

The CDR3 here is CASSLALTSGSTDTQYF. The CDR3 coding sequence is TGCGCCAGCAGCTTGGCTCTCACTAGCGGGAGCACAGATACGCAGTATTTT. The chain couples TRBV5-1 to TRBJ2-3; 9 nucleotides agree with TRBD2. V shed 0 bases and J 0 bases; nucleotides not matched to a gene: 5. CDR3 size: 17 residues. Germline loops: CDR1 SGHRS, CDR2 YFSETQ.

The CDR3 loop reads CASSSPGTGDREQYF. The CDR3 DNA is TGTGCCAGCAGCTCCCCGGGGACAGGGGATCGGGAGCAGTACTTC. The V gene is TRBV7-3, the J gene TRBJ2-5; 10 bases are a match to TRBD1. Germline-derived CDR1 and CDR2 are SGHTA and FQGTGA. J lost 11 bases, V lost 4 bases, and 13 bases had no gene match. CDR3 length equals 15 residues.

Only one count was recorded for this clone. The V call is TRBV2, the J call TRBJ1-4; TRBD1 matches 11 bases. The V gene's germline CDR1 is SNHLY and CDR2 FYNNEI. With V trimmed by 5 bases and J by 8 bases, 13 bases remained unmatched. There are 17 residues in the CDR3. CDR3 residues: CASSRGDRGAAGEKLFF. CDR3 bases: TGTGCCAGCAGTAGGGGGGACAGGGGGGCCGCAGGCGAAAAACTGTTTTTT.

The chain carries TRBV28 and TRBJ2-7; 7 bases are shared with TRBD1. V shed 7 bases and J 2 bases; nucleotides not matched to a gene: 8. The CDR3 has 14 amino acids. In germline, CDR1 is MDHEN, CDR2 SYDVKM. In DNA, the CDR3 is TGTGCCAGCATGTCGGGGCAGGGGGCCTACGAGCAGTACTTC. Amino acids: CASMSGQGAYEQYF.

The chain carries TRBV2 and TRBJ2-7; D is perhaps TRBD2 (6 bases). The V end was cut by 3 bases, the J end by 1 base, with 13 bases between. Germline lookup yields CDR1 SNHLY and CDR2 FYNNEI. The CDR3 length is 15 residues. The CDR3 protein is CASSDGAGTSYEQYF. The CDR3 DNA reads as TGTGCCAGCAGTGACGGTGCCGGGACTTCCTACGAGCAGTACTTC.